A single sample is the source of the 2 T cell receptor beta chains below, sequenced in a study of OX40 agonist ivuxolimab in advanced cancers. The method behind the library was the immunoSEQ multiplex PCR assay. TCRdb retrieved this table from immuneACCESS and kept in-frame rearrangements only. Not all clones are present; in checked studies, unresolved V genes account for under half, and no reason is known for the remainder. This sample gives 55,000 to 65,000 clones in total; 87% of them show up just once. The top ten clones comprise 0.3% to 0.35% of the sample. Sequences were derived from CD4+ or CD8+ T cells sorted from blood, sampled in a trial of the OX40 agonist ivuxolimab. The receptors come from an adult with an advanced solid tumor such as melanoma, head and neck, liver or kidney cancer.

The chain employs TRBV7-2 and TRBJ1-5; no clear D gene. Per the germline V gene, CDR1 is SGHTA and CDR2 is FQGNSA. This CDR3 contains 13 residues. With 5 bases removed from V and 9 bases from J, the gap between germline ends came to 14 bases. The CDR3 DNA follows: TGTGCCAGCAGCCCCCAATCTAGTCGGCCCCAGCATTTT. This encodes CASSPQSSRPQHF.

The CDR3 nucleotides read TGTGCCAGCAGTGAACGGCGGTCCGGGGAGCTGTTTTTT. Protein sequence: CASSERRSGELFF. The rearrangement uses TRBV6-1 and TRBJ2-2, with D uncertain. There are 13 residues in the CDR3. Looked up from germline, CDR1 is MNHNS and CDR2 is SASEGT. With 2 bases removed from V and 6 bases from J, the gap between germline ends came to 7 bases.